The 4 T cell receptor beta chains presented below share a single source sample, sequenced in a study of T cells after yellow fever vaccination. From the 5' RACE reads, TCRdb called clonotypes with MiXCR, one entry per CDR3 protein. This repertoire shows some 260,000 distinct CDR3 sequences, about 5.2% found once; its top ten account for roughly 3.3%. This material consisted of CD4+ T cells sorted from PBMCs, taken on the day of the yellow fever booster vaccination. Source of these receptors: a man in his late teens or twenties who received the YFV17D yellow fever vaccine.

The sample holds a few counts of this clonotype. The chain combines TRBV20-1 with TRBJ1-4; weak D call: TRBD1 (5 bases). This CDR3 is 14 amino acids long. Trimming cost V 3 bases and J 8 bases, with 16 bases left between them. Germline V lookup: CDR1 DFQATT, CDR2 SNEGSKA (reference sequence). CDR3 sequence: CSARGSLWDEKLFF. The CDR3 nucleotides are TGCAGTGCTAGGGGGAGCTTGTGGGACGAAAAACTGTTTTTT.

This clonotype was seen repeatedly, ten times or more. This sequence joins TRBV6-4 and TRBJ1-2; 8 bases fit TRBD1. Germline CDR1 and CDR2: MRHNA and SNTAGT. Losses at the gene ends were 3 bases for V and 8 bases for J; bases not matched to a gene: 8. This CDR3 is 14 amino acids long. The CDR3 reads CASSDQGQGGGYTF. The CDR3 bases are TGTGCCAGCAGTGATCAAGGACAGGGTGGGGGCTACACCTTC.

The chain has TRBV19 and TRBJ1-1, with no clear D. CDR1 and CDR2 (germline): LNHDA, SQIVND (reference sequence). V was clipped by 0 bases and J by 6 bases, with 17 bases between them. The CDR3 has 16 residues. CDR3 sequence: CASSIDFGEGSPEAFF. Here the CDR3 DNA reads TGTGCCAGTAGTATAGACTTCGGGGAAGGGAGCCCTGAAGCTTTCTTT.

The chain is built from TRBV11-2 and TRBJ2-1; D is possibly TRBD2 (6 bases). The V gene's germline CDR1 is SGHAT and CDR2 FQNNGV. The V end was cut by 4 bases, the J end by 3 bases, with 10 bases between. The CDR3 sequence is 14 residues long. Here the CDR3 DNA reads TGTGCCAGCAGCTCGCGACTAGTCTACAATGAGCAGTTCTTC. It yields the protein CASSSRLVYNEQFF.